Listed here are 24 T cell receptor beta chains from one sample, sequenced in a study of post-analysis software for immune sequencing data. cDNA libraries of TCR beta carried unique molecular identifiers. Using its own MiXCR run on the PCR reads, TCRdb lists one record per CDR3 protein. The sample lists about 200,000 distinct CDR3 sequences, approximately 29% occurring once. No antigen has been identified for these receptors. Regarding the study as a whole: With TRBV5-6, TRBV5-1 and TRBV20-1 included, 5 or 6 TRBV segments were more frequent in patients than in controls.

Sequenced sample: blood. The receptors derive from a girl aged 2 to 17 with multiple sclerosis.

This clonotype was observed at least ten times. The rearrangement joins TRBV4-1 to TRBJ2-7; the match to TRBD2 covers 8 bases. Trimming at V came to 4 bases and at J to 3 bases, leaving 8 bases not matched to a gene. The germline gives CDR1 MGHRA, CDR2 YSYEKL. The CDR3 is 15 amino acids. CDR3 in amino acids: CASSLSGTRGYEQYF. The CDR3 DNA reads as TGCGCCAGCAGCCTAAGCGGGACTAGAGGCTACGAGCAGTACTTC.

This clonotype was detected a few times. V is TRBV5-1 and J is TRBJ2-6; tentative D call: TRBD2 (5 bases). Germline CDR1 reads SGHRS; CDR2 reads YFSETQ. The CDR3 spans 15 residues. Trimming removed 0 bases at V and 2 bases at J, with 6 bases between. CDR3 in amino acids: CASSLERAGANVLTF. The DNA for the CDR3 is TGCGCCAGCAGCTTGGAGAGGGCTGGGGCCAACGTCCTGACTTTC.

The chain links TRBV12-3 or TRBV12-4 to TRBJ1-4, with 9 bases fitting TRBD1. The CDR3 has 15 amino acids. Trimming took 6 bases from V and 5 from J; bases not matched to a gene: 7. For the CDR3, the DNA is TGTGCCAGCAGCCAGGGACAGGGAAAGAATGAAAAACTGTTTTTT. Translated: CASSQGQGKNEKLFF.

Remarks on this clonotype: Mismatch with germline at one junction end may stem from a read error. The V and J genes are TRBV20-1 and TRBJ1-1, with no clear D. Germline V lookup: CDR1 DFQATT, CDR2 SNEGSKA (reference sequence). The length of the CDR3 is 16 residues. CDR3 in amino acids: CSARGRTGIMNTEAFF. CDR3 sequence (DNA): TGCAGCGCTAGAGGGAGGACCGGAATTATGAACACTGAAGCTTTCTTT.

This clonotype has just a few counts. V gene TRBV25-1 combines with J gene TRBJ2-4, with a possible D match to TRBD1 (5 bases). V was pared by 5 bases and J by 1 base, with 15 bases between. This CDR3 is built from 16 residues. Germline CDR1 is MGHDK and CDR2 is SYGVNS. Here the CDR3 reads CASSYPPGLAKNIQYF. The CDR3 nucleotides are TGTGCCAGCAGTTACCCCCCAGGGTTGGCCAAAAACATTCAGTACTTC.

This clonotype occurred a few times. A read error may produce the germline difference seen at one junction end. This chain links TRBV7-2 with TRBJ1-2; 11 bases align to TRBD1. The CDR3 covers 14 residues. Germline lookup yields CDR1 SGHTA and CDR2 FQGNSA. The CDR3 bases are TGTGCCAACAGCCTGGACAGGGGGCACTATGGCTACACCTTC. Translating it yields CANSLDRGHYGYTF. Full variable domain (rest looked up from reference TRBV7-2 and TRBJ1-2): GAGVSQSPSNKVTEKGKDVELRCDPISGHTALYWYRQSLGQGLEFLIYFQGNSAPDKSGLPSDRFSAERTGGSVSTLTIQRTQQEDSAVYLCANSLDRGHYGYTFGSGTRLTVV.

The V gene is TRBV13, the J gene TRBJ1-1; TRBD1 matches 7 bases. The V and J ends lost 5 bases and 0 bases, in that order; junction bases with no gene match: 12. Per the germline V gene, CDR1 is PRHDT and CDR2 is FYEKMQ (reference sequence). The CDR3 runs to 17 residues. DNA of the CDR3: TGTGCCAGCAGCCTCACACGGGACAGTTTGGTGAACACTGAAGCTTTCTTT. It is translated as CASSLTRDSLVNTEAFF.

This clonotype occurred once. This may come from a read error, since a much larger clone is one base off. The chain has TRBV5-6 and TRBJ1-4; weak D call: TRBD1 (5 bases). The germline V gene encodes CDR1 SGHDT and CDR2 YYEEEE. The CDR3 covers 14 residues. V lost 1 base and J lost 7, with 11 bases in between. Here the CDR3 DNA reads TGTGCCAGCAGCTTGCGTGGTCAGGGTGAAAAACTGTTTTTT. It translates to CASSLRGQGEKLFF.

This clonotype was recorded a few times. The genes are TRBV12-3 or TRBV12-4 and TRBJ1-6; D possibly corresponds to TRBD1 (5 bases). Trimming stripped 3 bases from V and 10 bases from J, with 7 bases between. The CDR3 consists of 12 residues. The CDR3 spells CASSFRGSPLHF. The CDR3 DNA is TGTGCCAGCAGTTTCCGGGGCTCACCCCTCCACTTT.

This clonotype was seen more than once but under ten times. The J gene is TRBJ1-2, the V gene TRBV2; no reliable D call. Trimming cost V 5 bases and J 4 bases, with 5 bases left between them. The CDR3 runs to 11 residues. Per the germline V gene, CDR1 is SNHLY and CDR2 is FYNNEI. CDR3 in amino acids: CASSRVYGYTF. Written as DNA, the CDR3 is TGTGCCAGCAGTAGAGTCTATGGCTACACCTTC.

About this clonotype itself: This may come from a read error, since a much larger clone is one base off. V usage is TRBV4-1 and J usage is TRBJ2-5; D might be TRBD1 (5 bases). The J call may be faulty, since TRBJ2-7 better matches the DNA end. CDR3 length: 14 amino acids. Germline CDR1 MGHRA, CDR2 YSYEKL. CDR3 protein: CVSSQASGTYEQYF. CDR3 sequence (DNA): TGCGTCAGCAGCCAAGCTTCAGGGACCTACGAGCAGTACTTC.

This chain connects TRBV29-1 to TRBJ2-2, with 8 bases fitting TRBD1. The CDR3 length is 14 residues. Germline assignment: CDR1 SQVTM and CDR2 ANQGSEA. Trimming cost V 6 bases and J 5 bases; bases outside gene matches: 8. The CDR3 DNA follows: TGCAGCGTCAGACAGGGGAAAGGAACCGGGGAGCTGTTTTTT. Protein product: CSVRQGKGTGELFF.

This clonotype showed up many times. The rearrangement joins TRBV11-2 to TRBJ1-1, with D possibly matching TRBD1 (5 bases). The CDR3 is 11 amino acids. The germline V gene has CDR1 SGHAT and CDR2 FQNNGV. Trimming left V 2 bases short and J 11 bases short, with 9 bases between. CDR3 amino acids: CASSLNRLAFF. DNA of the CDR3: TGTGCCAGCAGCTTAAACAGGCTGGCTTTCTTT.

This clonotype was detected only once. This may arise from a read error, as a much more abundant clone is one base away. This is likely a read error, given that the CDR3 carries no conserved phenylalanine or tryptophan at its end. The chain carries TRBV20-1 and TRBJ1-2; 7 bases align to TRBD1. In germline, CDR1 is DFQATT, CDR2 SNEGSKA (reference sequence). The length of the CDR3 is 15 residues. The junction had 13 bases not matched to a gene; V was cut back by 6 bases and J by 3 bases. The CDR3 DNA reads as TGCAGTGCCCTGCCTGTGGGACAGAAAGACTATGGCTACACCTCC. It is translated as CSALPVGQKDYGYTS.

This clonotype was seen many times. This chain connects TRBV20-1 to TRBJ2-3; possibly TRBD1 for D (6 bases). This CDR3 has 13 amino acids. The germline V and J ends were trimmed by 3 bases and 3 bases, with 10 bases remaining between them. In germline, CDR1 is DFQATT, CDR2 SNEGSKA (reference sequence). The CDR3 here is CSARKQGTDTQYF. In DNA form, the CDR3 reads TGCAGTGCTAGGAAACAGGGAACAGATACGCAGTATTTT.

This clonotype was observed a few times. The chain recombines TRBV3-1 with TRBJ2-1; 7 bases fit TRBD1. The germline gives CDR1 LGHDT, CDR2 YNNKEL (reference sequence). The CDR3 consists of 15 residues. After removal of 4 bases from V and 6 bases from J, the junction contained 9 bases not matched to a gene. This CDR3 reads CASSPVTGRPNEQFF. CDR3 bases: TGTGCCAGCAGCCCTGTGACAGGGCGTCCCAATGAGCAGTTCTTC.

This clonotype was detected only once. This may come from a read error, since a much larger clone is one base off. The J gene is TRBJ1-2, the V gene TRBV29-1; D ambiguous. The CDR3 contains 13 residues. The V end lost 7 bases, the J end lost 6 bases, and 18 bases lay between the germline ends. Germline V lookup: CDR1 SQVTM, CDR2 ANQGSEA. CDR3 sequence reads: CSASIGVDHGYTF. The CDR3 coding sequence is TGCAGCGCCTCGATCGGGGTGGATCATGGCTACACCTTC.

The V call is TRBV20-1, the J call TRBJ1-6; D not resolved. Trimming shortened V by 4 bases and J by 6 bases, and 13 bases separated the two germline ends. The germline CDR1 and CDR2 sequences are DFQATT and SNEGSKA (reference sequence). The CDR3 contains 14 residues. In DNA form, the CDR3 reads TGCAGTGCTACCCCAGGAACAACTAATTCACCCCTCCACTTT. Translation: CSATPGTTNSPLHF.

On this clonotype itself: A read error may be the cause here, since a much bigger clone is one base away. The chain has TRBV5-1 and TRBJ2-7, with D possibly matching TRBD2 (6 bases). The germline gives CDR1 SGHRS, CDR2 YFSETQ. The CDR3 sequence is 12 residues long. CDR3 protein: CASSLQRREQDF. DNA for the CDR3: TGCGCCAGCAGCCTACAGAGGAGGGAGCAGGACTTC.

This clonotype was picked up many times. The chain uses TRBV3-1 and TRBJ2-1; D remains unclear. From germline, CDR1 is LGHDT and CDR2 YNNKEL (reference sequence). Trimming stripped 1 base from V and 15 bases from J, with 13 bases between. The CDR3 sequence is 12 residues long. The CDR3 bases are TGTGCCAGCAGCCAAGTAGGTCCGCTTCGGTTCTTC. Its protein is CASSQVGPLRFF.

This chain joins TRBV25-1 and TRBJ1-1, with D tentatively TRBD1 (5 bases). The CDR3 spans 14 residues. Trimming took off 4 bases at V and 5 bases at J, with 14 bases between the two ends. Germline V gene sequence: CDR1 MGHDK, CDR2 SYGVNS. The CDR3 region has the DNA TGTGCCAGCAGTGGGACGACAGTGAGGACTGAAGCTTTCTTT. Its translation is CASSGTTVRTEAFF.

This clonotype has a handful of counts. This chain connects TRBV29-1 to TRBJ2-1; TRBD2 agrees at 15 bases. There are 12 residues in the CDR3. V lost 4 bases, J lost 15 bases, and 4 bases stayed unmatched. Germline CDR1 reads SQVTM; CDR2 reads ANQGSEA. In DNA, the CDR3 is TGCAGCGTTGGGGGGACTAGCGGGAGGTTGTTCTTC. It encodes CSVGGTSGRLFF.

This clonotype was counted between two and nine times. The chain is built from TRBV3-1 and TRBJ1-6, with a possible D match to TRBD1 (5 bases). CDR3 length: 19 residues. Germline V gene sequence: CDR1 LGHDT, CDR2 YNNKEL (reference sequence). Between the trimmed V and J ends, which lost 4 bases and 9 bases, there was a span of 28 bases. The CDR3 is CASSPPWAGSMAVSSPLHF. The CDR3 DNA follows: TGTGCCAGCAGCCCCCCGTGGGCAGGGAGTATGGCGGTGAGTTCACCCCTCCACTTT.

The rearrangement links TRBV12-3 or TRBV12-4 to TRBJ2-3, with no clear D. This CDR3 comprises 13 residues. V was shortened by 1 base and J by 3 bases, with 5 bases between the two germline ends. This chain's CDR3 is CASSLERTDTQYF. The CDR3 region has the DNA TGTGCCAGCAGTTTAGAGAGGACAGATACGCAGTATTTT.